This TCR beta chain came from a study of T cell responses to AZD1222 COVID-19 vaccine (dated by TCRdb to about 2021). General notes on the study: Because spike-specific TCR depth and breadth did not differ between the two schedules, AZD1222 recipients who got a second dose at roughly 4 weeks were pooled with those who got a second dose at roughly 12 weeks. TCR sequencing covered fewer than 250 trial participants: roughly 200 given two doses of AZD1222 and 26 given two doses of MenACWY control vaccine. Trial participants were enrolled into age subgroups of 18-55, 56-69 and 70-plus years, which contained 148, 28 and 57 TCR-sequenced participants, respectively.

To note about this clone: The antigen it binds to is not known. Base qualities are not recorded, but no much larger clone differs from it by a single base. The sample holds other DNA sequences that translate to the same CDR3.

Counted from cysteine to phenylalanine, this CDR3 has 13 amino acids. Only the CDR3 region is kept as DNA, spanning 39 bases read in frame from base 1. Between the V and J ends, shortened by 2 bases and 1 base respectively, the junction contains 5 bases. The time point label corresponds to: baseline before first vaccination. The vaccinee samples were drawn from two UK trials, COV001 and COV002, one of which was a single-blind randomized controlled phase 2/3 trial testing AZD1222 (ChAdOx1 nCoV-19) in healthy adults. For TCRbeta chain sequencing, PBMC samples from trial participants were taken at day 0 and at day 28 after the second dose. The CDR3 regions of human TCRbeta chains were analyzed by immunosequencing. Per the original workflow: Repertoire TCRs were matched against a reference library of SARS-CoV-2-specific TCRs generated with the MIRA antigen-specificity platform. Breadth meant the fraction of unique TCRs that were SARS-CoV-2-associated, whereas depth meant the fraction of total T cells that were SARS-CoV-2-associated. Each spike-specific TCR was assigned to its reactive spike region and to a CD4 or CD8 class using the MIRA data. Log10-transformed breadth and depth values were compared by one-way ANOVA with Sidak's multiple comparisons tests. TCRdb retrieved this table from immuneACCESS and kept in-frame rearrangements only. Not all clones are present; in checked studies, unresolved V genes account for under half, and no reason is known for the remainder. V, J and clone size derive from that table, while D and trimming were established from the DNA sequence. The sample data list roughly 140,000 clones, and around 90% of these were observed just once. The top ten hold roughly 4.6% of the sample.

Paper-wide results and their limitations: Because no day 14 peak-response samples were available, repertoires were characterized only after the peak T cell response. Vaccine-associated CD4 TCRs spanned the whole spike protein, with dominant responses in regions 160-218 and 743-854. Participants were mostly white British, with more females than males. The authors suggested clonal diversity may have been underestimated. Epitopes outside the regions mutated in the B.1.351 and B.1.1.7 variants were reportedly recognized by nearly half of the unique spike-specific TCRs. In the small 56-69-year group, the increase in depth fell short of significance, most likely because of low power. Conclusions about previously exposed vaccinees are limited, since just five or six AZD1222 recipients were seropositive for SARS-CoV-2 at baseline. After two AZD1222 doses, both the breadth and the depth of spike-specific TCRs were significantly higher than at day 0 and than in MenACWY recipients.

This chain is built from TRBV12-3 or TRBV12-4 and TRBJ1-1; no D gene can be assigned with confidence. This specimen consisted of peripheral blood, obtained on day 0 of AZD1222 vaccination. The sequence was obtained from an adult in good health. The CDR3 is CASSLSGNTEAFF. The DNA is TGTGCCAGCAGTTTATCGGGGAACACTGAAGCTTTCTTT.